The clone carrying this TCR beta chain was seen just once. This sample is part of a study of T cell responses to AZD1222 COVID-19 vaccine. The assay was immunoSEQ multiplex PCR, and TCRdb's table has in-frame clones only and misses some. The sample includes 100,000 or so clones, about 83% of them seen just once. Germline loops: CDR1 LNHNV, CDR2 YYDKDF (reference sequence). V lost 2 bases and J 7 bases, leaving 15 bases between the germline ends. There are 15 residues in the CDR3. Source: peripheral blood, taken on day 0 of AZD1222 vaccination. The V call is TRBV15, the J call TRBJ2-4, with a possible D match to TRBD1 (6 bases). The origin of this receptor is an adult in good health. CDR3 in amino acids: CATSRYGQPGNIQYF. The CDR3 DNA follows: TGTGCCACCAGCAGATACGGACAGCCGGGGAACATTCAGTACTTC.